This TCR beta chain comes out of a study of beta chain features in type 1 diabetes. CDR1 and CDR2 from the germline V gene are MDHEN and SYDVKM. V was shortened by 1 base and J by 3 bases, with 13 bases between the two germline ends. This CDR3 comprises 15 residues. Every bit of the isolated RNA underwent reverse transcription, so sequencing read expressed TCRB transcripts. Measured with immunoSEQ multiplex PCR; TCRdb has only the in-frame clones, and not every one. Found here are hundreds of thousands of clones, 17% of them singletons; the top ten hold about 0.02%. This clone was counted only a few times.

V is TRBV28 and J is TRBJ2-7; D unresolved. The sample was naive CD4+ T cells from blood. This sequence was found in a woman under 30 in good health. Here the CDR3 reads CASSLLAPGNYEQYF. In DNA form, the CDR3 reads TGTGCCAGCAGTTTATTGGCACCTGGAAACTACGAGCAGTACTTC.